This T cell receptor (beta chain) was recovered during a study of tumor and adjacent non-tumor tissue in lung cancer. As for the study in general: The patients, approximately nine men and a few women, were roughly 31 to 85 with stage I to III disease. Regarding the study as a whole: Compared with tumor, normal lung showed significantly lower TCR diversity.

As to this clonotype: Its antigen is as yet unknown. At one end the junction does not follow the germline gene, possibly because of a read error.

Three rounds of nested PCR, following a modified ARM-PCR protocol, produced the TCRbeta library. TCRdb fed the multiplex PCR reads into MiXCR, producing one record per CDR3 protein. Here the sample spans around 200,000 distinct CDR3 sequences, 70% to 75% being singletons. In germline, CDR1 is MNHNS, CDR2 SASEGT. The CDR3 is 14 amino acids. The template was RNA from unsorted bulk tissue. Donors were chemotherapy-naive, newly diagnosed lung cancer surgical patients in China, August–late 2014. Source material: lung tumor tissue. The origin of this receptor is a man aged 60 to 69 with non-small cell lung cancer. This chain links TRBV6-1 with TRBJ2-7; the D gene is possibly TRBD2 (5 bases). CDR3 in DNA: TGTGCCAACAGTGAAGTGCGTCGGGGAGCCGAGCAGTACTTC. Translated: CANSEVRRGAEQYF.